This T cell receptor (beta chain) derives from a study of T cell repertoires in cytomegalovirus infection. The overall study: HLA-B-restricted CMV epitopes that are well studied were used alongside recently identified HLA-C-restricted ones.

This clonotype has a handful of counts. The antigen is not known. This CDR3 comprises 14 residues. Trimming left V 6 bases short and J 2 bases short, with 14 bases between. The study, taken as a whole, reports: Ex vivo responses were dominated by HLA-C-restricted CMV-specific TCR beta clonotypes.

TCRdb analysed the reads with MiXCR anew, one entry per CDR3 protein. The sample has around 500,000 distinct CDR3 sequences; 40% to 50% are singletons. This TCR was recovered from a human donor in good health (CMV status not recorded). Some clones in this sample may be carry-over from other donors' samples. The rearrangement joins TRBV12-3 or TRBV12-4 to TRBJ2-7, with unresolved D. The specimen comprised cultured PBMCs, sampled from culture after CMV antigen stimulation. The CDR3 sequence is CASSQYGPTYEQYF. CDR3 coding DNA: TGTGCCAGCAGCCAATACGGTCCAACCTACGAGCAGTACTTC.